The entry that follows covers one TCR beta chain sequence. This clone is labeled medium-sized (0.01 to 0.1%). Its antigen specificity is not known. No per-base quality is available; no much larger clone lies one base away. The library was obtained by the immunoSEQ multiplex PCR assay. On the study's bioinformatics: A statistical classification framework was developed to diagnose cytomegalovirus status using the catalog of TCR beta chain sequences. The table was pulled from immuneACCESS by TCRdb, which kept in-frame rearrangements only. Such tables lose some clones; where checked, under half of the loss comes from unresolved V genes, and the rest has no known cause. V and J calls and clone size are given by that table; D and trimming were obtained from the DNA. For this sample there are 150,000 to 200,000 clones; about 89% appear just once. The ten largest clones represent 2% to 3% of the sample. The data were taken from a study of cytomegalovirus exposure and HLA in healthy donors (dated by TCRdb to 2017 to 2019). Study-wide context: According to a later analysis, one platform produced both the roughly 110 validation repertoires and the approximately 660 repertoires of the first cohort. The study aimed to test whether cataloging public T cell receptors could reveal signatures of past pathogen exposure. In addition to the first cohort of around 670 subjects, a separate validation cohort of approximately 130 different subjects was used. The study combined high-throughput TCR immunosequencing, statistical association of individual TCRs with disease status, and machine learning to predict cytomegalovirus infection status. Study-level results and caveats: Subsequent analysis determined that TCRs grouped into clusters in the first cohort also showed a tendency toward co-occurrence across the 120 validation repertoires, and approximately 94% of cluster scores exceeded 0. A later analysis had no HLA typing for the validation cohort, so co-occurrence there was scored across all 120 or so repertoires. Most TCR sequences were observed very rarely across donors, whereas some public TCRs were present in many individuals. The classifier was reported to diagnose cytomegalovirus status with high specificity and sensitivity in both the original cohort and the validation cohort. In vitro tests confirmed that a few of the cytomegalovirus-associated TCR beta chains recognize cytomegalovirus antigens. A total of 164 TCR beta chains were listed by the study as associated with cytomegalovirus. It was suggested by the authors that the approach could potentially be generalized to other disease states and immunological phenotypes.

Separate from the approximately 700-subject first cohort, the validation cohort of 95 to 150 subjects was the group to which the donors belonged. Trimming takes 3 bases off V and 6 bases off J; junction bases not matched to a gene: 4. There are 13 amino acids in the CDR3, from cysteine to phenylalanine inclusive. Of all the DNA, just the CDR3 is kept, 39 bases in frame from base 1. Taken from the germline V gene, the CDR1 and CDR2 loops are MRHNA and SNTAGT. This sequence uses TRBV6-4 and TRBJ2-7; 8 nucleotides in the junction match TRBD1. The receptor's source is a young man in good health and CMV-seropositive. Sequences were obtained from PBMCs. The CDR3 reads CASSETDRGEQYF. The DNA reads TGTGCCAGCAGTGAGACCGACAGGGGCGAGCAGTACTTC.